This T cell receptor (beta chain) was obtained from a study of blood T cell repertoires in COVID-19. On the study more broadly: Samples came from the United States, Italy and Spain, spanning acute and convalescent COVID-19. T cells, B-cell-depleted T cells, or PBMCs provided the cDNA or gDNA that served as material.

In the authors' methods: Amplification of reference gene primers provided the estimated nucleated cell counts. Data came from immunoSEQ multiplex PCR; TCRdb stores just in-frame clones and leaves some out. The V and J calls and the clone size are those of that table, but D and trimming were determined from the DNA. The table shows some 200,000 clones, with 90% to 95% occurring only once. This CDR3 region has 13 residues. Per the germline V gene, CDR1 is SGHNT and CDR2 is YENEEA. Concerning this clone itself: The germline gene is not matched at one end of the junction; a read error may be the cause.

Sequences were obtained from peripheral blood. The chain links TRBV11-3 to TRBJ1-1, with D perhaps matching TRBD1 (5 bases). The clonotype originates from a man aged 25-40 years with acute or convalescent COVID-19. The DNA of the CDR3 is TGTGCCAGCAGCCGGGGGACGGACACTGAAGTTTTCTTT. It is translated as CASSRGTDTEVFF.